This T cell receptor (beta chain) was profiled in a study of cytomegalovirus exposure and HLA in healthy donors. Study-level information: Findings of an earlier analysis included under 140 million unique TCR beta sequences from 190 million or so T cells. Notes on the study in general: CMV antigen specificity of a few CMV-associated chains was confirmed in vitro.

Unrecorded immune exposures were likely, despite nominal health at sampling. Turning to this clone: The antigen is not known.

13 Jbeta primers and 60 Vbeta primers were used for the PCR. TCRdb keeps only in-frame clones here, not all; method: immunoSEQ multiplex PCR. The sample consists of 150,000 to 200,000 clones, around 80% of them appearing once. The CDR3 length is 12 residues. V dropped 6 bases and J dropped 10; count of bases not matched to a gene: 8. Germline-derived CDR1 and CDR2 are MNHEY and SVGAGI. Material: PBMCs. The clonotype was recovered from a woman aged 25 to 39 in good health and CMV-seropositive. The V and J genes are TRBV6-5 and TRBJ2-5; TRBD2 matches at 7 bases. CDR3 in amino acids: CASRGLLAGQYF. CDR3 nucleotides: TGTGCCAGCAGGGGACTACTAGCTGGCCAGTACTTC.